The 32 T cell receptor beta chains presented below share a single source sample, sequenced in a study of cytotoxic CD8 clonotypes in ibrutinib-treated CLL. Sequencing used immunoSEQ multiplex PCR; TCRdb keeps in-frame clones, though not all of them. The table shows about 310,000 clones, with roughly 80% occurring only once. The sample was PBMCs, taken before ibrutinib treatment. The source is a human donor with chronic lymphocytic leukemia.

This clone has a single count. This chain connects TRBV7-2 to TRBJ2-3; D is perhaps TRBD1 (5 bases). The V end was cut by 4 bases, the J end by 6 bases, with 14 bases between. In germline, CDR1 is SGHTA, CDR2 FQGNSA. There are 14 residues in the CDR3. CDR3 residues: CASSSSRGADTQYF. For the CDR3, the DNA is TGTGCCAGCAGCTCGTCTAGGGGCGCCGATACGCAGTATTTT.

The chain joins TRBV5-1 to TRBJ1-2, with D possibly being TRBD1 (5 bases). Germline CDR1 is SGHRS and CDR2 is YFSETQ. Trimming removed 0 bases from V and 8 bases from J, with 14 bases in between. The CDR3 sequence is 14 residues long. The CDR3 region is CASSLDRSPQGYTF. The DNA of the CDR3 is TGCGCCAGCAGCTTGGACAGGAGCCCCCAAGGCTACACCTTC.

The chain recombines TRBV28 with TRBJ2-1; TRBD2 matches 8 bases. V lost 5 bases to trimming and J lost 8 bases; unmatched junction nucleotides: 20. The CDR3 loop spans 18 amino acids. Germline CDR1 and CDR2: MDHEN and SYDVKM. The CDR3 loop reads CASSPQGLAGYNRDEQFF. CDR3 nucleotide sequence: TGTGCCAGCAGTCCCCAGGGTCTAGCGGGCTACAATCGCGATGAGCAGTTCTTC.

This clone was found a few times. The DNA for the CDR3 is TGTGCCACCAGCAGAGACAGGGGGCGACTGGGCTACACCTTC. It yields the protein CATSRDRGRLGYTF. The chain joins TRBV15 to TRBJ1-2; 8 bases align to TRBD1. The CDR3 totals 14 residues. The trim removed 0 bases at V and 8 bases at J, leaving 5 bases unmatched. Germline loops: CDR1 LNHNV, CDR2 YYDKDF (reference sequence).

The chain is built from TRBV7-6 and TRBJ2-2, with D perhaps being TRBD1 or TRBD2 (5 bases each). The V gene's germline CDR1 is SGHVS and CDR2 FNYEAQ. Trimming took off 5 bases at V and 5 bases at J, with 9 bases between the two ends. The CDR3 is 13 residues long. CDR3 protein: CASSHGGTGELFF. CDR3 nucleotides: TGTGCCAGCAGCCATGGGGGAACCGGGGAGCTGTTTTTT.

The chain employs TRBV2 and TRBJ1-4, with TRBD1 as a possible D gene (5 bases). Trimming cost V 8 bases and J 1 base, with 14 bases left between them. The germline V gene has CDR1 SNHLY and CDR2 FYNNEI. The CDR3 loop spans 15 amino acids. CDR3 DNA: TGTGCCAGCGCGCTAAGGGACGGAACTAATGAAAAACTGTTTTTT. This codes for CASALRDGTNEKLFF.

On this clone itself: This same CDR3 is encoded by further DNA sequences in the sample. V and J are TRBV27 and TRBJ1-1; D uncertain. V lost 2 bases and J lost 5, with 9 bases in between. The CDR3 sequence is 13 residues long. In germline, CDR1 is MNHEY, CDR2 SMNVEV (reference sequence). The CDR3 DNA reads as TGTGCCAGCAGTTTACGTAGAGGTACTGAAGCTTTCTTT. This sequence encodes CASSLRRGTEAFF.

The chain links TRBV11-2 to TRBJ2-2; D gene unclear. V lost 1 base, J lost 0 bases, and 12 bases lay in between. The CDR3 is 17 residues long. Germline values: CDR1 SGHAT, CDR2 FQNNGV. CDR3: CASSLVTSLANTGELFF. The CDR3 nucleotides read TGTGCCAGCAGCTTAGTTACCTCCCTAGCGAACACCGGGGAGCTGTTTTTT.

Here the CDR3 reads CASSLGVIGSYEQYF. DNA for the CDR3: TGCGCCAGCAGCTTGGGGGTGATCGGCTCCTACGAGCAGTACTTC. The chain couples TRBV5-1 to TRBJ2-7, with D uncertain. This CDR3 has 15 residues. The germline CDR1 and CDR2 sequences are SGHRS and YFSETQ. Trimming took off 0 bases at V and 0 bases at J, with 10 bases between the two ends.

The chain has TRBV28 and TRBJ2-7; D is possibly TRBD2 (6 bases). Trimming took off 7 bases at V and 0 bases at J, with 10 bases between the two ends. Germline V gives CDR1 MDHEN, CDR2 SYDVKM. The CDR3 loop spans 13 amino acids. CDR3 DNA: TGTGCCAGCATAAGCGGGTACTCCTACGAGCAGTACTTC. It encodes CASISGYSYEQYF.

The chain recombines TRBV7-9 with TRBJ2-1; no clear D gene. Germline CDR1 is SEHNR and CDR2 is FQNEAQ (reference sequence). V dropped 6 bases and J dropped 14 bases, with 17 bases sitting between them. CDR3 length: 12 amino acids. The CDR3 DNA is TGTGCCAGCAGTGGGCCCCGCGTTGATAAGTTCTTC. This translates into CASSGPRVDKFF.

This clone was picked up one time. The rearrangement links TRBV9 to TRBJ2-3; D unresolved. The germline V and J ends were trimmed by 0 bases and 4 bases, with 18 bases remaining between them. This CDR3 region has 17 residues. Germline-derived CDR1 and CDR2 are SGDLS and YYNGEE. DNA for the CDR3: TGTGCCAGCAGCGTAGTAACCCCGTCCCTAGAGGCAGATACGCAGTATTTT. Translation gives CASSVVTPSLEADTQYF.

This chain joins TRBV9 and TRBJ2-2; the match to TRBD2 covers 12 bases. The CDR3 is made up of 17 amino acids. Germline V CDR1 and CDR2: SGDLS, YYNGEE. V lost 2 bases to trimming and J lost 5 bases; unmatched junction nucleotides: 7. The CDR3 nucleotides read TGTGCCAGCAGCGTTCTAGCGGGAGGGCGGGTGACCGGGGAGCTGTTTTTT. Protein: CASSVLAGGRVTGELFF.

The chain couples TRBV14 to TRBJ2-7, with 11 bases that match TRBD2. This CDR3 has 15 amino acids. Germline trimming cut 1 base from V and 2 bases from J; bases unmatched to any gene: 1. The germline V gene has CDR1 SGHDN and CDR2 FVKESK. CDR3 residues: CASSQGSGRAYEQYF. DNA for the CDR3: TGTGCCAGCAGCCAAGGTAGCGGGAGGGCCTACGAGCAGTACTTC.

The V and J genes are TRBV7-8 and TRBJ2-1; a weak D match, TRBD1 (5 bases). Germline CDR1 reads SGHVS; CDR2 reads FQNEAQ. Trimming cost V 5 bases and J 9 bases, with 8 bases left between them. CDR3 length equals 11 residues. CDR3 sequence (DNA): TGTGCCAGCAGCAGGGGAAGTGAGCAGTTCTTC. It is translated as CASSRGSEQFF.

The gene calls are TRBV27 and TRBJ2-7; D may be TRBD2 (6 bases). Germline V gives CDR1 MNHEY, CDR2 SMNVEV (reference sequence). V lost 2 bases and J 6 bases, leaving 11 bases between the germline ends. The CDR3 runs 13 residues. The CDR3 here is CASSLREFSEQYF. The CDR3 DNA reads as TGTGCCAGCAGTTTACGGGAGTTTAGCGAGCAGTACTTC.

A single count supports this clone. The V call is TRBV25-1, the J call TRBJ2-2; D unclear. The germline V gene has CDR1 MGHDK and CDR2 SYGVNS. This CDR3 contains 11 residues. V was clipped by 5 bases and J by 6 bases, with 4 bases between them. The CDR3 loop is CASSWAGELFF. The CDR3 DNA sequence: TGTGCCAGCAGTTGGGCCGGGGAGCTGTTTTTT.

This chain joins TRBV30 and TRBJ1-3, with unresolved D. The CDR3 sequence is 13 residues long. With 2 bases removed from V and 3 bases from J, the gap between germline ends came to 8 bases. The germline V gene has CDR1 GTSNPN and CDR2 SVGIG (reference sequence). CDR3 DNA: TGTGCCTGGAGTTGGGGTTTTGGAAACACCATATATTTT. It codes for CAWSWGFGNTIYF.

The chain has TRBV5-6 and TRBJ1-2; D is ambiguous. CDR3 length equals 14 residues. From germline, CDR1 is SGHDT and CDR2 YYEEEE. V lost 0 bases to trimming and J lost 5 bases, with 11 bases between them. CDR3 sequence reads: CASSLDWGGYGYTF. Written as DNA, the CDR3 is TGTGCCAGCAGCTTGGACTGGGGTGGTTATGGCTACACCTTC.

The chain employs TRBV7-6 and TRBJ2-3, with 9 bases matching TRBD2. Losses at the gene ends were 3 bases for V and 5 bases for J; bases not matched to a gene: 6. Germline V lookup: CDR1 SGHVS, CDR2 FNYEAQ. This CDR3 spans 15 amino acids. This CDR3 reads CASSFLSGRLDTQYF. CDR3 nucleotides: TGTGCCAGCAGCTTCCTTAGCGGGAGATTAGATACGCAGTATTTT. Together with reference TRBV7-6 and TRBJ2-3, the CDR3 gives the full variable domain: GAGVSQSPRYKVTKRGQDVALRCDPISGHVSLYWYRQALGQGPEFLTYFNYEAQQDKSGLPNDRFSAERPEGSISTLTIQRTEQRDSAMYRCASSFLSGRLDTQYFGPGTRLTVL.

This rearrangement joins TRBV19 to TRBJ1-5, with a tentative D call TRBD1 (5 bases). The V and J ends lost 3 bases and 3 bases respectively, with 15 bases between them. The CDR3 is 16 residues long. Germline assignment: CDR1 LNHDA and CDR2 SQIVND (reference sequence). Written as DNA, the CDR3 is TGTGCCAGTAGTATCTCGCGGGGGGTGGTCAATCAGCCCCAGCATTTT. It translates to CASSISRGVVNQPQHF.

CDR3 residues: CASSRGASYEQYF. The DNA of the CDR3 is TGTGCCAGCAGTCGGGGGGCGAGTTACGAGCAGTACTTC. The rearrangement links TRBV13 to TRBJ2-7, with D possibly matching TRBD2 (7 bases). V shed 6 bases and J shed 4 bases, with 13 bases lying between them. The CDR3 length is 13 residues. Germline-derived CDR1 and CDR2 are PRHDT and FYEKMQ (reference sequence).

The V and J genes are TRBV4-1 and TRBJ2-1, with D perhaps TRBD2 (5 bases). The germline gives CDR1 MGHRA, CDR2 YSYEKL. V was pared by 0 bases and J by 0 bases, with 9 bases between. The CDR3 is 16 amino acids. The DNA of the CDR3 is TGCGCCAGCAGCCAAGATTCGGGGATCTCCTACAATGAGCAGTTCTTC. Amino acids: CASSQDSGISYNEQFF.

This clone was seen just once. The rearrangement links TRBV9 to TRBJ2-7; 8 bases agree with TRBD1. V was pared by 4 bases and J by 2 bases, with 5 bases of the junction left unmatched. There are 14 residues in the CDR3. CDR1 and CDR2 from the germline V gene are SGDLS and YYNGEE. The CDR3 protein is CASSPTGAAYEQYF. The CDR3 nucleotides are TGTGCCAGCAGCCCGACAGGGGCGGCCTACGAGCAGTACTTC. Complete variable domain (other parts from reference TRBV9 and TRBJ2-7): DSGVTQTPKHLITATGQRVTLRCSPRSGDLSVYWYQQSLDQGLQFLIQYYNGEERAKGNILERFSAQQFPDLHSELNLSSLELGDSALYFCASSPTGAAYEQYFGPGTRLTVT.

This chain uses TRBV4-3 with TRBJ1-2, with no clear D. The V gene lost 4 bases and the J gene lost 6 bases, with 12 bases spanning the gap. The CDR3 has 13 residues. Germline V gene sequence: CDR1 LGHNA, CDR2 YSLEER. The CDR3 region has the DNA TGCGCCAGCAGCCCATTTCAAATGGATGGCTACACCTTC. This translates into CASSPFQMDGYTF.

CDR3 nucleotide sequence: TGTGCCAGCAGTCCATTACAGGGGGCTGTAGTTCATGGCTACACCTTC. It is translated as CASSPLQGAVVHGYTF. This rearrangement joins TRBV27 to TRBJ1-2; TRBD1 matches at 9 bases. Germline loops: CDR1 MNHEY, CDR2 SMNVEV (reference sequence). This CDR3 has 16 amino acids. Trimming took 5 bases from V and 6 from J; bases not matched to a gene: 13.

The V call is TRBV7-2, the J call TRBJ2-7, with TRBD2 matching 7 bases. J lost 5 bases, V lost 1 base, and 8 bases had no gene match. CDR3 length: 15 residues. CDR1 and CDR2 (germline): SGHTA, FQGNSA. For the CDR3, the DNA is TGTGCCAGCAGCTTAGTGGGGGGGGTGCGGGACGAGCAGTACTTC. Its translation: CASSLVGGVRDEQYF.

The chain links TRBV5-8 to TRBJ1-3; the D gene is possibly TRBD1 (5 bases). Germline CDR1 SGHTS, CDR2 YDEGEE. This CDR3 comprises 14 residues. Between the trimmed V and J ends, which lost 3 bases and 3 bases, there was a span of 10 bases. The chain's CDR3 is CASSSLGGGNTIYF. The DNA for the CDR3 is TGTGCCAGCAGCTCGCTGGGGGGTGGAAACACCATATATTTT.

V usage is TRBV4-3 and J usage is TRBJ2-1; D is undetermined. Trimming left V 1 base short and J 6 bases short, with 13 bases between. The CDR3 totals 15 residues. The germline V gene encodes CDR1 LGHNA and CDR2 YSLEER. CDR3: CASSQAWGQGNEQFF. The DNA of the CDR3 is TGCGCCAGCAGCCAAGCCTGGGGTCAAGGCAATGAGCAGTTCTTC.

The chain recombines TRBV6-6 with TRBJ1-1; 8 bases align to TRBD1. Germline values: CDR1 MNHNY, CDR2 SVGAGI (reference sequence). This CDR3 comprises 14 residues. The J segment lost 4 bases and the V segment lost 5 bases, leaving 6 bases of the junction unmatched. The chain's CDR3 is CASSGQGIGTEAFF. The CDR3, as DNA: TGTGCCAGCAGTGGACAGGGAATAGGCACTGAAGCTTTCTTT.

J is TRBJ2-2 and V is TRBV7-3, with 9 bases identical to TRBD1. Losses at the gene ends were 5 bases for V and 0 bases for J; bases not matched to a gene: 1. The length of the CDR3 is 15 residues. From germline, CDR1 is SGHTA and CDR2 FQGTGA. In nucleotides, the CDR3 is TGTGCCAGCAGCGGGGACAGGGCGAACACCGGGGAGCTGTTTTTT. Its translation: CASSGDRANTGELFF.

J is TRBJ2-5 and V is TRBV13; 8 bases align to TRBD2. Germline V gene data show CDR1 as PRHDT and CDR2 as FYEKMQ (reference sequence). V gave up 5 bases and J gave up 5 bases; unmatched junction bases: 7. This CDR3 contains 14 residues. The chain's CDR3 is CASSAPGLGETQYF. CDR3 nucleotide sequence: TGTGCCAGCAGCGCACCGGGACTAGGGGAGACCCAGTACTTC.